Below are 24 T cell receptor beta chains sequenced from a single sample in a study of CD8+ T cells in alopecia areata. RNA, once extracted, was reverse transcribed into cDNA for use as the sequencing template. Some clones are missing from TCRdb's copy, which holds only in-frame ones; the method was immunoSEQ multiplex PCR. This sample has 170,000 or so clones, with roughly 50% found just once. Sample treatment: oral pan-JAK inhibitor, 5-10 mg twice daily. The starting material was CD8+ T cells sorted from blood, obtained at week 24, from a patient treated with tofacitinib. These receptors originate from a human donor with alopecia areata.

The V and J genes are TRBV2 and TRBJ2-2; TRBD2 is a possible D gene (6 bases). Trimming shortened V by 4 bases and J by 6 bases, and 18 bases separated the two germline ends. CDR3 length: 16 residues. From germline, CDR1 is SNHLY and CDR2 FYNNEI. The CDR3 region is CASSAGTQSSAGELFF. The CDR3 nucleotides are TGTGCCAGCAGTGCCGGGACTCAATCTTCGGCCGGGGAGCTGTTTTTT. The variable domain in full, with the rest retrieved from reference TRBV2 and TRBJ2-2, is EPEVTQTPSHQVTQMGQEVILRCVPISNHLYFYWYRQILGQKVEFLVSFYNNEISEKSEIFDDQFSVERPDGSNFTLKIRSTKLEDSAMYFCASSAGTQSSAGELFFGEGSRLTVL.

The table lists this clone with a count of one. This chain uses TRBV5-6 with TRBJ1-1; D is possibly TRBD1 (5 bases). The CDR3 spans 14 residues. V gave up 2 bases and J gave up 4 bases, with 12 bases separating them. The V gene's germline CDR1 is SGHDT and CDR2 YYEEEE. The chain's CDR3 is CASSFGRGGTEAFF. CDR3 coding DNA: TGTGCCAGCAGCTTCGGAAGGGGTGGCACTGAAGCTTTCTTT.

The V call is TRBV7-8, the J call TRBJ1-1; 7 positions match TRBD1. Trimming took 5 bases from V and 11 from J; bases not matched to a gene: 17. The CDR3 consists of 15 residues. Germline V gene lookup returns CDR1 SGHVS and CDR2 FQNEAQ. The CDR3 coding sequence is TGTGCCAGCAGCCGCGAGGGGGGGACAGCCATAATGGCTTTCTTT. This sequence encodes CASSREGGTAIMAFF.

This chain's CDR3 is CAWSVGSENTEAFF. DNA of the CDR3: TGTGCCTGGAGTGTGGGCAGCGAGAACACTGAAGCTTTCTTT. The chain combines TRBV30 with TRBJ1-1; D is undetermined. CDR3 length: 14 residues. The V gene lost 0 bases and the J gene lost 1 base, with 9 bases spanning the gap. Germline-derived CDR1 and CDR2 are GTSNPN and SVGIG (reference sequence).

The chain is built from TRBV9 and TRBJ1-5, with D maybe TRBD1 (6 bases). The CDR3 is 15 residues long. Trimming removed 0 bases from V and 4 bases from J, with 11 bases in between. Germline-derived CDR1 and CDR2 are SGDLS and YYNGEE. For the CDR3, the DNA is TGTGCCAGCAGCGTAGGAGGGGGGGCAAATCAGCCCCAGCATTTT. As protein: CASSVGGGANQPQHF.

The chain couples TRBV25-1 to TRBJ2-2; D perhaps matches TRBD1 (6 bases). With 1 base removed from V and 5 bases from J, the gap between germline ends came to 14 bases. The CDR3 spans 16 residues. Germline lookup yields CDR1 MGHDK and CDR2 SYGVNS. CDR3 sequence: CASSESSRGVTGELFF. In DNA, the CDR3 is TGTGCCAGCAGTGAATCTAGCAGGGGAGTTACCGGGGAGCTGTTTTTT.

This clone was found a few times. The chain joins TRBV29-1 to TRBJ2-1; no firm D call. The CDR3 runs to 13 residues. Trimming took 4 bases from V and 0 from J, leaving 7 bases between them. Germline V gives CDR1 SQVTM, CDR2 ANQGSEA. CDR3 residues: CSVGQNSYNEQFF. In nucleotides, the CDR3 is TGCAGCGTTGGCCAGAACTCCTACAATGAGCAGTTCTTC.

J is TRBJ1-4 and V is TRBV5-1; 7 bases agree with TRBD1. Germline V CDR1 and CDR2: SGHRS, YFSETQ. V trimming: 2 bases; J trimming: 2 bases; junction bases outside the gene matches: 0. The CDR3 spans 14 residues. Here the CDR3 DNA reads TGCGCCAGCAGCTTCAGGGGGACTAATGAAAAACTGTTTTTT. Translating it yields CASSFRGTNEKLFF.

The rearrangement joins TRBV19 to TRBJ1-1, with TRBD1 identical over 12 bases. There are 16 residues in the CDR3. CDR1 is LNHDA, CDR2 SQIVND, per germline (reference sequence). J was trimmed by 4 bases and V by 5 bases; bases with no gene match: 8. CDR3 sequence reads: CASSPGTGGMGTEAFF. The CDR3, as DNA: TGTGCCAGTAGTCCCGGGACAGGGGGCATGGGCACTGAAGCTTTCTTT. Using reference TRBV19 and TRBJ1-1 for the parts outside the CDR3, the full variable domain is DGGITQSPKYLFRKEGQNVTLSCEQNLNHDAMYWYRQDPGQGLRLIYYSQIVNDFQKGDIAEGYSVSREKKESFPLTVTSAQKNPTAFYLCASSPGTGGMGTEAFFGQGTRLTVV.

The chain has TRBV14 and TRBJ1-1, with 7 bases identical to TRBD1. The length of the CDR3 is 14 residues. The V gene's germline CDR1 is SGHDN and CDR2 FVKESK. V shed 4 bases, J shed 3 bases, and the junction held 5 bases outside the gene matches. The CDR3 reads CASSLEQGDTEAFF. CDR3 in DNA: TGTGCCAGCAGCCTCGAGCAGGGGGACACTGAAGCTTTCTTT.

V usage is TRBV7-9 and J usage is TRBJ1-1; a possible D gene is TRBD1 (5 bases). V was pared by 5 bases and J by 0 bases, with 16 bases between. CDR3 length: 16 residues. Germline V gene sequence: CDR1 SEHNR, CDR2 FQNEAQ (reference sequence). As DNA, the CDR3 is TGTGCCAGCAGCCCCTTTGGGGCCACCATGAACACTGAAGCTTTCTTT. The encoded protein is CASSPFGATMNTEAFF.

The chain couples TRBV10-3 to TRBJ2-3, with 8 positions matching TRBD2. Germline V gives CDR1 ENHRY, CDR2 SYGVKD. The V segment lost 5 bases and the J segment 3 bases; nucleotides outside the gene matches: 7. The CDR3 has 15 residues. In nucleotides, the CDR3 is TGTGCCATCAGTTCTGTCCAGCGGGGGACAGATACGCAGTATTTT. It specifies CAISSVQRGTDTQYF.

The rearrangement uses TRBV6-1 and TRBJ1-1, with TRBD1 as a possible D gene (5 bases). This CDR3 has 13 residues. The V end was cut by 5 bases, the J end by 5 bases, with 12 bases between. Germline V gives CDR1 MNHNS, CDR2 SASEGT. CDR3 loop: CASSKDRGTEAFF. The CDR3 nucleotides are TGTGCCAGCAGTAAAGACAGAGGTACTGAAGCTTTCTTT.

The chain uses TRBV7-2 and TRBJ1-2; possibly TRBD1 for D (5 bases). Germline V gene sequence: CDR1 SGHTA, CDR2 FQGNSA. This CDR3 comprises 12 residues. Trimming stripped 8 bases from V and 3 bases from J, with 10 bases between. CDR3 DNA sequence: TGTGCCAGCCGGCAGGGTGACTATGGCTACACCTTC. Amino acids: CASRQGDYGYTF.

There are a few counts of this clone. The chain combines TRBV5-5 with TRBJ1-1, with D possibly TRBD1 on 5 matching bases. The V and J ends lost 2 bases and 7 bases respectively, with 18 bases between them. CDR3 length equals 15 residues. Germline lookup yields CDR1 SGHKS and CDR2 YYEKEE (reference sequence). The CDR3 DNA is TGTGCCAGCAGCTTATCCTCAGGGCCATTTGGTGAAGCTTTCTTT. Translation gives CASSLSSGPFGEAFF.

V is TRBV15 and J is TRBJ2-3; 14 bases are shared with TRBD2. The CDR3 contains 15 residues. After removal of 6 bases from V and 6 bases from J, the junction contained 5 bases not matched to a gene. Germline V gene lookup returns CDR1 LNHNV and CDR2 YYDKDF (reference sequence). The CDR3 DNA sequence: TGTGCCACCAGAGAGGGACTAGCGGGAGCTGATACGCAGTATTTT. It encodes CATREGLAGADTQYF.

Points on this clone: The sample holds other DNA sequences that translate to the same CDR3. The J gene is TRBJ1-5, the V gene TRBV2, with D possibly matching TRBD1 (5 bases). Germline CDR1 reads SNHLY; CDR2 reads FYNNEI. V lost 3 bases and J lost 4, with 7 bases in between. The CDR3 totals 13 residues. The CDR3 here is CASSDGGNQPQHF. Here the CDR3 DNA reads TGTGCCAGCAGTGATGGGGGGAATCAGCCCCAGCATTTT.

The chain links TRBV7-9 to TRBJ2-7; TRBD1 agrees at 8 bases. With 5 bases clipped from V and 4 bases from J, the junction kept 16 bases outside the gene matches. The CDR3 contains 17 residues. CDR1 and CDR2 from the germline V gene are SEHNR and FQNEAQ (reference sequence). The CDR3 coding sequence is TGTGCCAGCAGCGGCGGACAGGGCGAAGCTGTCCCTTACGAGCAGTACTTC. It yields the protein CASSGGQGEAVPYEQYF.

This clone occurred a few times. J is TRBJ1-2 and V is TRBV25-1; perhaps TRBD1 as D (6 bases). The CDR3 has 11 residues. The V and J ends lost 8 bases and 7 bases respectively, with 11 bases between them. The V gene's germline CDR1 is MGHDK and CDR2 SYGVNS. This chain's CDR3 is CASRAGAGYTF. CDR3 DNA: TGTGCCAGCCGGGCAGGGGCTGGCTACACCTTC.

The chain carries TRBV15 and TRBJ2-5; 7 nucleotides line up with TRBD1. The CDR3 spans 14 residues. V was pared by 6 bases and J by 2 bases, with 6 bases of the junction left unmatched. Germline V lookup: CDR1 LNHNV, CDR2 YYDKDF (reference sequence). In nucleotides, the CDR3 is TGTGCCACCAGGGGGAGACAGGGACAAGAGACCCAGTACTTC. This codes for CATRGRQGQETQYF.

This clone was seen only a few times. The chain joins TRBV27 to TRBJ1-2; perhaps TRBD1 as D (5 bases). This CDR3 region has 12 residues. V lost 6 bases, J lost 1 base, and 6 bases lay in between. Germline assignment: CDR1 MNHEY and CDR2 SMNVEV (reference sequence). CDR3 bases: TGTGCCAGCAGAGGGGTTAACTATGGCTACACCTTC. It is translated as CASRGVNYGYTF.

This clone has more than one count but fewer than ten. Here the CDR3 reads CSVRTRGEPQHF. The CDR3, as DNA: TGCAGCGTCAGGACGAGGGGGGAGCCCCAGCATTTT. The chain is built from TRBV29-1 and TRBJ1-5; D may be TRBD1 (6 bases). Deletions cut 6 bases from V and 8 bases from J, with 14 bases between. The CDR3 runs 12 residues. Germline V gene data show CDR1 as SQVTM and CDR2 as ANQGSEA.

The CDR3 spells CASSPTMMNTEAFF. The DNA for the CDR3 is TGTGCCAGCAGCCCGACAATGATGAACACTGAAGCTTTCTTT. This chain uses TRBV27 with TRBJ1-1, with D uncertain. CDR1 is MNHEY and CDR2 is SMNVEV in the germline V gene (reference sequence). V was clipped by 6 bases and J by 0 bases, with 11 bases between them. This CDR3 is 14 amino acids long.

With regard to this clone: This sample includes further DNA sequences coding for the same CDR3. V gene TRBV6-5 combines with J gene TRBJ1-1; unclear D gene. This CDR3 is built from 13 residues. V was clipped by 2 bases and J by 1 base, with 5 bases between them. Germline V gives CDR1 MNHEY, CDR2 SVGAGI. The CDR3 sequence is CASSYGGNTEAFF. The CDR3 DNA reads as TGTGCCAGCAGTTACGGCGGGAACACTGAAGCTTTCTTT.